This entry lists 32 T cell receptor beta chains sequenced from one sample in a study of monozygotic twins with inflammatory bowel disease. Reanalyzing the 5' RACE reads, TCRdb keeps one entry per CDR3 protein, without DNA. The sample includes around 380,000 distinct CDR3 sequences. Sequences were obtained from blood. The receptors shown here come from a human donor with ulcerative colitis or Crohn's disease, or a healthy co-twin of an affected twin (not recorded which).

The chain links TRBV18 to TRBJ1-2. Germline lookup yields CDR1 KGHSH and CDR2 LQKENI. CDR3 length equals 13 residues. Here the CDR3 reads CASSPNEGGGYTF.

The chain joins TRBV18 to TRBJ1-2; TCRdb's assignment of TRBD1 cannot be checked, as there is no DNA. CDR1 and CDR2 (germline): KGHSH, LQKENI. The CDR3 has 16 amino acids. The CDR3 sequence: CASSPIRSGAPYGYTF.

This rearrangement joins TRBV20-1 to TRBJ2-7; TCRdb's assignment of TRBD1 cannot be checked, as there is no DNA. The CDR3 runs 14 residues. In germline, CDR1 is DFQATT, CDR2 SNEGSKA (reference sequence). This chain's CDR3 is CSASKGTGRYEQYF.

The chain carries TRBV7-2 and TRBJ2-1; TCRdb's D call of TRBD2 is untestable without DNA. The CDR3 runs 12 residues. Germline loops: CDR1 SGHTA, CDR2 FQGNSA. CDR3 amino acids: CASQASGNEQFF.

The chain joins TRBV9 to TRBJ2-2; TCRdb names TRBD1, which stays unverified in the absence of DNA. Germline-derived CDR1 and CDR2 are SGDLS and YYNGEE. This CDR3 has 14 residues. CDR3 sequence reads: CASSPRVGTGELFF.

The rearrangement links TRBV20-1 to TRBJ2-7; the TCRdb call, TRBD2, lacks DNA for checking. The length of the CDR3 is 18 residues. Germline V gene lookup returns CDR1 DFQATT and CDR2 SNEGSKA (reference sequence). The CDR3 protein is CSARDRWWSGRGIYEQYF.

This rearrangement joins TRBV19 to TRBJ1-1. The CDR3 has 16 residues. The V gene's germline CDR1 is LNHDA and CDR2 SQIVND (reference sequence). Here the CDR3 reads CASSTDFRATGTEAFF.

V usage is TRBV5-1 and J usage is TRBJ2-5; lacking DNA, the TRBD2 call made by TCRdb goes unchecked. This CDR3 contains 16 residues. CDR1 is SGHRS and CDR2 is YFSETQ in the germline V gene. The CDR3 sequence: CASSLLGTSGQETQYF.

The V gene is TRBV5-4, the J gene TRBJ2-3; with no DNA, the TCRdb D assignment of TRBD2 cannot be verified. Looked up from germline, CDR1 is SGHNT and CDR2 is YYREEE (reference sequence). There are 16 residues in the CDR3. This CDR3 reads CASSLPGGGPTDTQYF. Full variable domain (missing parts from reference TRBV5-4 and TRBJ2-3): ETGVTQSPTHLIKTRGQQVTLRCSSQSGHNTVSWYQQALGQGPQFIFQYYREEENGRGNFPPRFSGLQFPNYSSELNVNALELDDSALYLCASSLPGGGPTDTQYFGPGTRLTVL.

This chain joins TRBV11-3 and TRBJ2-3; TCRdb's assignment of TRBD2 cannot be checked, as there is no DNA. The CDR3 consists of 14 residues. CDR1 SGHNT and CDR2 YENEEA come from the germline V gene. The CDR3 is CASSLDPSPDTQYF.

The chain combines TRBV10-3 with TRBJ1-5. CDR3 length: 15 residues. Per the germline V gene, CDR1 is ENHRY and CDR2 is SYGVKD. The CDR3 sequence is CAISESNQGNQPQHF.

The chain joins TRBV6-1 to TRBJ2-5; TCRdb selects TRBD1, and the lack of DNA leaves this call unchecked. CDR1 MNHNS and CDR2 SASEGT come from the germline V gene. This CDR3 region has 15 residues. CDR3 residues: CASSESPGGQETQYF.

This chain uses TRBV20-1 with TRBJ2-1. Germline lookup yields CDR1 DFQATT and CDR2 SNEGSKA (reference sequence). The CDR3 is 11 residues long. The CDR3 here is CSAPKYNEQFF.

The CDR3: CASSIPPFAGGPRPGELFF. The chain couples TRBV19 to TRBJ2-2; no DNA is available, so the TRBD1 call from TCRdb remains unchecked. The CDR3 loop spans 19 amino acids. Germline values: CDR1 LNHDA, CDR2 SQIVND (reference sequence).

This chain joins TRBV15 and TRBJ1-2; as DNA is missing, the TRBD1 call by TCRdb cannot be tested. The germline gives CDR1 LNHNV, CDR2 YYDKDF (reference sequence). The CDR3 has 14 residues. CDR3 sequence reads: CATSRDRGTYGYTF.

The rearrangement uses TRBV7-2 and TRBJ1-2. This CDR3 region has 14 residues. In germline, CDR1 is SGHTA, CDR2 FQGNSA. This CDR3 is CASSLGMTNYGYTF.

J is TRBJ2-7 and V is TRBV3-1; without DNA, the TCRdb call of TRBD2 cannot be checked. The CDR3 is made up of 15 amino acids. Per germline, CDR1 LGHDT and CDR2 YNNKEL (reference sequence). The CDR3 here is CASSREGLLGSEQYF.

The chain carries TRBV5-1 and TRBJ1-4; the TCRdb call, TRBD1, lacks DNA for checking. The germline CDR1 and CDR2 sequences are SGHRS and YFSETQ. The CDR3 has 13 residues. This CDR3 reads CASKPGRGEKLFF.

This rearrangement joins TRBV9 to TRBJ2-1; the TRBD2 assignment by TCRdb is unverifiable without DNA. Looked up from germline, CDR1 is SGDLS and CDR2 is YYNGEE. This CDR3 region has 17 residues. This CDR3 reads CASSFTAGSSLYNEQFF.

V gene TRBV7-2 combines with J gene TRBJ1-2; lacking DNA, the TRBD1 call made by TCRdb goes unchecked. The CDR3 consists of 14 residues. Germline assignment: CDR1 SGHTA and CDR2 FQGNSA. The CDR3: CASSYRQGNYGYTF.

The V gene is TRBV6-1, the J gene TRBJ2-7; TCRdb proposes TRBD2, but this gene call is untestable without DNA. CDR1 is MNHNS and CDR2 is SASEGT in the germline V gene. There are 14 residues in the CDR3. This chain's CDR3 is CASRTSGVGYEQYF.

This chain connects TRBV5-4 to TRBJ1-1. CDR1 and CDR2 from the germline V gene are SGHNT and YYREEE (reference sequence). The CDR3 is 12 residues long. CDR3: CASSLEARKAFF.

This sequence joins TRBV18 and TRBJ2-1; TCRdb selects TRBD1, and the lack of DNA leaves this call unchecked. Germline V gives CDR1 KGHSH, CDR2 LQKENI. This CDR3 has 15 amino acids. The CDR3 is CASSPVNKSPSGQFF.

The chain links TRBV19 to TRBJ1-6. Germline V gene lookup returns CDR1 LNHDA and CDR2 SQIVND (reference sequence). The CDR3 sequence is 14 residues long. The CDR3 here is CASSSQGGDSPLHF.

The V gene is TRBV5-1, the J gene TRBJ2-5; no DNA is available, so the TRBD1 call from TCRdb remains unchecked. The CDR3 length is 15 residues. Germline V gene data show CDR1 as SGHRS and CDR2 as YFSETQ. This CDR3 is CASRYSGQVQETQYF.

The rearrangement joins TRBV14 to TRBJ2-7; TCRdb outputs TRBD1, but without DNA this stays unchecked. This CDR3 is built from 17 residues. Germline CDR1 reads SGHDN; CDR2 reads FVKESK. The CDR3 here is CASSQDKRGQGADEQYF.

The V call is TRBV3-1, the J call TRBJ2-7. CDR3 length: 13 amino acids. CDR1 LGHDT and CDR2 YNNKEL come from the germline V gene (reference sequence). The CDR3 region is CASSQNMRSEQYF.

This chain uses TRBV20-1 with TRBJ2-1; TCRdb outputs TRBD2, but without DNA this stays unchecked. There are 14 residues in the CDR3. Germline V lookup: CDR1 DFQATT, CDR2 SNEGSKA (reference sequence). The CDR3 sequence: CSAPLGRLIDEQFF.

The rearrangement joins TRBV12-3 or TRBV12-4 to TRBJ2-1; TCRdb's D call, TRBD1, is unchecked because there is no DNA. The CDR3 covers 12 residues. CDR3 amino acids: CASSGGLHEQFF.

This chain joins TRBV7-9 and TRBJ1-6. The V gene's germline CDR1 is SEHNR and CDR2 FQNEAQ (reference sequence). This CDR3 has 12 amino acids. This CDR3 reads CASSTMGGTLHF.

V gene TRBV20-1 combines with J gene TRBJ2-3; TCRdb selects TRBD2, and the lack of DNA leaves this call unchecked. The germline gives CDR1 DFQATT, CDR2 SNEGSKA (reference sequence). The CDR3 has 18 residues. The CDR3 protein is CSARGGVGRILTQDTQYF.

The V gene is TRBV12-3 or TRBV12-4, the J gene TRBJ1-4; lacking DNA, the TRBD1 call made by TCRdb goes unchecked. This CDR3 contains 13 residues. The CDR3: CASTLWGIEKLFF.